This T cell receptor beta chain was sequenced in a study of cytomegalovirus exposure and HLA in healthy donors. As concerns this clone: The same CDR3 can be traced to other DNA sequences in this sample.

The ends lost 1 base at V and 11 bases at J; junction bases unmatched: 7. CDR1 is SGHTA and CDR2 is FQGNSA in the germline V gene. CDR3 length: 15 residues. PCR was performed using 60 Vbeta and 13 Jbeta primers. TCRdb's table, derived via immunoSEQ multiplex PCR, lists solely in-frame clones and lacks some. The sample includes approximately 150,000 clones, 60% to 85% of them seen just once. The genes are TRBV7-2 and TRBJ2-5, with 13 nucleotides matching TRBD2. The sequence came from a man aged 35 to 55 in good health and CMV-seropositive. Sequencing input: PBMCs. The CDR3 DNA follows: TGTGCCAGCAGCTTAGAAGGACTAGCGGGGGTAGCACAGTACTTC. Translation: CASSLEGLAGVAQYF.